The 15 T cell receptor beta chains reported below all come from one sample, sequenced in a study of blood T cell repertoires in COVID-19 (dated by TCRdb to about 2020). Library generation was performed with the immunoSEQ multiplex PCR assay. TCRdb stores this immuneACCESS table with in-frame sequences only. Part of the clones is absent; in the studies checked, under half of the shortfall reflects unresolved V genes, and no reason is known for the rest. Present in this sample are roughly 320,000 clones, around 90% of which were seen just once. Of the sample, roughly 6.1% is held by the ten largest clones. Material for sequencing was peripheral blood. Receptors originate from a woman in her forties or fifties with COVID-19, enrolled during active disease.

The chain combines TRBV19 with TRBJ2-3, with a possible D match to TRBD2 (6 bases). CDR3 size: 16 residues. Trimming removed 6 bases from V and 2 bases from J, with 18 bases in between. CDR1 is LNHDA, CDR2 SQIVND, per germline (reference sequence). The CDR3 protein is CASRPDYPSSTDTQYF. The DNA for the CDR3 is TGTGCCAGTAGACCGGACTACCCCTCTTCCACAGATACGCAGTATTTT. The entire variable domain, with the rest obtained from reference TRBV19 and TRBJ2-3, is as follows: DGGITQSPKYLFRKEGQNVTLSCEQNLNHDAMYWYRQDPGQGLRLIYYSQIVNDFQKGDIAEGYSVSREKKESFPLTVTSAQKNPTAFYLCASRPDYPSSTDTQYFGPGTRLTVL.

The chain is built from TRBV29-1 and TRBJ1-3; maybe TRBD1 (5 bases). Trimming removed 6 bases from V and 1 base from J, with 7 bases in between. This CDR3 spans 12 amino acids. Germline lookup yields CDR1 SQVTM and CDR2 ANQGSEA. The CDR3: CSVTGSGNTIYF. The DNA of the CDR3 is TGCAGCGTCACAGGTTCTGGAAACACCATATATTTT.

This sequence joins TRBV18 and TRBJ2-6; 7 bases are shared with TRBD1. The V segment lost 4 bases and the J segment 0 bases; nucleotides outside the gene matches: 9. The CDR3 sequence is 18 residues long. Germline V gene lookup returns CDR1 KGHSH and CDR2 LQKENI. The CDR3 sequence: CASSHVGQAVSGANVLTF. CDR3 nucleotide sequence: TGTGCCAGCTCACATGTCGGACAGGCGGTCTCTGGGGCCAACGTCCTGACTTTC.

About this clone itself: At one end the junction does not follow the germline gene, possibly because of a read error. The V call is TRBV11-3, the J call TRBJ2-1, with 7 bases matching TRBD1. The CDR3 extends over 15 amino acids. Germline loops: CDR1 SGHNT, CDR2 YENEEA. CDR3: CASSSTRGPYSEQFF. CDR3 coding DNA: TGTGCCAGTAGCTCAACGAGGGGGCCTTACAGTGAGCAGTTCTTC.

This clone was picked up one time. This sequence joins TRBV18 and TRBJ2-7; TRBD2 aligns across 7 bases. This CDR3 has 15 residues. The germline V gene encodes CDR1 KGHSH and CDR2 LQKENI. V lost 3 bases and J lost 1; bases outside the gene matches: 6. CDR3 coding DNA: TGTGCCAGCTCACCGGCTCCCGGGGGGTCCTACGAGCAGTACTTC. Its translation: CASSPAPGGSYEQYF. Full variable domain (rest looked up from reference TRBV18 and TRBJ2-7): NAGVMQNPRHLVRRRGQEARLRCSPMKGHSHVYWYRQLPEEGLKFMVYLQKENIIDESGMPKERFSAEFPKEGPSILRIQQVVRGDSAAYFCASSPAPGGSYEQYFGPGTRLTVT.

This chain uses TRBV11-1 with TRBJ1-6; 10 positions match TRBD1. CDR3 length: 14 amino acids. Germline V gene lookup returns CDR1 SGHAT and CDR2 FQDESV (reference sequence). The junction had 5 bases not matched to a gene; V was cut back by 6 bases and J by 9 bases. This CDR3 reads CASRPGQGFSPLHF. The CDR3 DNA reads as TGTGCCAGCAGACCGGGACAGGGGTTTTCACCCCTCCACTTT.

This clone was detected once. The J gene is TRBJ2-3, the V gene TRBV18, with TRBD1 identical over 10 bases. Germline V gene data show CDR1 as KGHSH and CDR2 as LQKENI. Trimming cost V 4 bases and J 5 bases; bases outside gene matches: 9. The CDR3 spans 16 residues. The CDR3 loop reads CASSLGDRGPGDTQYF. The CDR3 DNA reads as TGTGCCAGCTCACTAGGCGACAGGGGGCCTGGAGATACGCAGTATTTT.

This chain's CDR3 is CASSFPRVEAPYGYTF. DNA for the CDR3: TGTGCCAGCAGCTTTCCCCGCGTCGAAGCTCCATATGGCTACACCTTC. The gene calls are TRBV5-4 and TRBJ1-2; the D is unclear. V was trimmed by 2 bases and J by 5 bases, leaving 19 bases between them. The CDR3 totals 16 residues. Germline loops: CDR1 SGHNT, CDR2 YYREEE (reference sequence).

V is TRBV5-6 and J is TRBJ1-2; possible D gene TRBD1, 5 bases. Per the germline V gene, CDR1 is SGHDT and CDR2 is YYEEEE. V lost 4 bases and J 0 bases, leaving 13 bases between the germline ends. CDR3 length: 15 amino acids. CDR3 in DNA: TGTGCCAGCAGCCCGACAGCTAACTCTAACTATGGCTACACCTTC. This sequence encodes CASSPTANSNYGYTF.

This clone was picked up a small number of times. At one of its ends the junction is not consistent with the germline gene, which may arise from a read error. The V gene is TRBV3-1 (or the pseudogene TRBV3-2), the J gene TRBJ2-7; 7 bases line up with TRBD2. From germline, CDR1 is LGHDT and CDR2 YNNKEL (reference sequence). There are 15 residues in the CDR3. CDR3 DNA: TGTGCCAGCAGCGTTATGACGGGAGGTTCCTTCGAGCAGTACTTC. This sequence encodes CASSVMTGGSFEQYF.

This chain connects TRBV24-1 to TRBJ1-4; D is uncertain. CDR1 and CDR2 (germline): KGHDR, SFDVKD. The V and J ends lost 9 bases and 6 bases respectively, with 16 bases between them. The CDR3 covers 14 residues. The CDR3 spells CATQSPGSDEKLFF. The CDR3, as DNA: TGTGCCACCCAATCTCCGGGGTCTGATGAAAAACTGTTTTTT.

V is TRBV18 and J is TRBJ1-1, with unresolved D. V was trimmed by 3 bases and J by 7 bases, leaving 9 bases between them. The length of the CDR3 is 12 residues. Germline CDR1 and CDR2: KGHSH and LQKENI. The DNA for the CDR3 is TGTGCCAGCTCACCCACTACAAATGAAGCTTTCTTT. Translation: CASSPTTNEAFF. Based on the CDR3 plus reference TRBV18 and TRBJ1-1, the full variable domain is NAGVMQNPRHLVRRRGQEARLRCSPMKGHSHVYWYRQLPEEGLKFMVYLQKENIIDESGMPKERFSAEFPKEGPSILRIQQVVRGDSAAYFCASSPTTNEAFFGQGTRLTVV.

The rearrangement uses TRBV19 and TRBJ2-3; 7 positions agree with TRBD2. Trimming removed 4 bases from V and 2 bases from J; junction bases left unmatched: 6. CDR3 size: 15 residues. From germline, CDR1 is LNHDA and CDR2 SQIVND (reference sequence). This chain's CDR3 is CASSTSSGVTDTQYF. The CDR3 DNA is TGTGCCAGTAGTACGTCCAGCGGGGTCACAGATACGCAGTATTTT.

The chain recombines TRBV9 with TRBJ2-5; a possible D gene is TRBD1 (5 bases). The CDR3 consists of 13 residues. In germline, CDR1 is SGDLS, CDR2 YYNGEE. Deletions cut 0 bases from V and 5 bases from J, with 8 bases between. The CDR3 DNA follows: TGTGCCAGCAGCGTAGGGACAACTGAGACCCAGTACTTC. Translated: CASSVGTTETQYF.

This clone was seen a handful of times. The V and J genes are TRBV5-4 and TRBJ2-3; 8 bases fit TRBD2. V dropped 0 bases and J dropped 7; count of bases not matched to a gene: 7. Germline CDR1 and CDR2: SGHNT and YYREEE (reference sequence). The CDR3 has 15 amino acids. CDR3 in amino acids: CASSLASGSAHTQYF. The CDR3 DNA follows: TGTGCCAGCAGCTTGGCCAGCGGGAGCGCACATACGCAGTATTTT.